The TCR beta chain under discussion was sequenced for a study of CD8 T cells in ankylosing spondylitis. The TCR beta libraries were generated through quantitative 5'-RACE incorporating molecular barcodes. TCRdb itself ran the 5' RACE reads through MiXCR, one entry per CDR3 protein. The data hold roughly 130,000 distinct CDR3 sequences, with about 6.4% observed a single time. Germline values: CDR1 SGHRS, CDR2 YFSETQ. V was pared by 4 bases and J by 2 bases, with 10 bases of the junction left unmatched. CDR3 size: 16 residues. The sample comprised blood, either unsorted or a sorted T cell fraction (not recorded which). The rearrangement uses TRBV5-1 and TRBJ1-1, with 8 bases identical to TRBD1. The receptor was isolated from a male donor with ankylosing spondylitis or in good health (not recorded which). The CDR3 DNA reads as TGCGCCAGCAGCCGTAGCCTGGACAGGGTTAACACTGAAGCTTTCTTT. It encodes CASSRSLDRVNTEAFF.